What follows is one T cell receptor (beta chain) and its context. The data derive from a study of CD8 T cells in Susac syndrome. This CDR3 region has 11 residues. The ends lost 5 bases at V and 13 bases at J; junction bases unmatched: 6. Germline assignment: CDR1 MNHEY and CDR2 SMNVEV (reference sequence). Reverse transcription used about 0.45 to 1 ug RNA and random hexamers. TCRdb itself ran the immunoSEQ multiplex PCR reads through MiXCR, one entry per CDR3 protein. Among more than 75,000 distinct CDR3 sequences listed, over 85% were seen once. Sequenced material: CD8+ T cells from PBMCs. This clonotype was obtained from a human donor in good health. This sequence joins TRBV27 and TRBJ2-3; 7 bases fit TRBD1. DNA of the CDR3: TGTGCCAGCAGTCAAGGGGGCAGGGAGTATTTT. This codes for CASSQGGREYF.